This T cell receptor beta chain emerged from a study of response to subunit inactivated influenza vaccine. This clonotype was counted only a few times. The antigen is unknown. MiXCR, run by TCRdb on the RT-PCR reads, gives a single entry per CDR3 protein. The table includes more than 450,000 distinct CDR3 sequences, approximately 12% detected once. Points from the study as a whole: With each seasonal influenza vaccination, the authors suggested, few new T cells are recruited.

Germline CDR1 DFQATT, CDR2 SNEGSKA (reference sequence). This CDR3 contains 14 residues. This clonotype was obtained from a man in his forties or fifties who received an inactivated influenza vaccine. This chain connects TRBV20-1 to TRBJ1-6, with a weak D call TRBD1 (6 bases). The input for sequencing was PBMCs from blood, taken on the day of vaccination. The CDR3 nucleotides are TGCAGCGCCTGGGTGGGACATTATAATTCACCCCTCCACTTT. This codes for CSAWVGHYNSPLHF.